Listed here are 16 T cell receptor beta chains from one sample, sequenced in a study of control samples from healthy donors and cancer patients. Clones were sequenced by immunoSEQ multiplex PCR, and TCRdb holds only the in-frame ones, with some missing. The sample comprises 80,000 to 100,000 clones, roughly 92% of which are singletons, and around 3% rests with the top ten. Input material: blood. The receptors come from a human donor in good health. The donor label of this sample is uncertain.

The rearrangement uses TRBV24-1 and TRBJ2-7; tentatively, D is TRBD2 (5 bases). The V gene lost 5 bases and the J gene lost 7 bases, with 20 bases spanning the gap. The CDR3 has 15 residues. Germline V lookup: CDR1 KGHDR, CDR2 SFDVKD. The CDR3 DNA sequence: TGTGCCACCAGTGTGGGGAATGACGTCTCGGGGGAGCAGTACGTC. This encodes CATSVGNDVSGEQYV.

V is TRBV5-1 and J is TRBJ2-7; D call uncertain. Trimming cost V 3 bases and J 4 bases, with 5 bases left between them. The CDR3 loop spans 11 amino acids. Germline V gives CDR1 SGHRS, CDR2 YFSETQ. Here the CDR3 DNA reads TGCGCCAGCAGCTCCCGATACGAGCAGTACTTC. Its translation: CASSSRYEQYF.

The rearrangement links TRBV3-1 (or the pseudogene TRBV3-2) to TRBJ2-1; D is tentatively TRBD1 or TRBD2 (6 bases each). Germline V CDR1 and CDR2: LGHDT, YNNKEL (reference sequence). This CDR3 is built from 18 residues. Trimming removed 1 base at V and 4 bases at J, with 20 bases between. The DNA for the CDR3 is TGTGCCAGCAGCCAAGCCTCTTGGGGCGGGACATCTTACAATGAGCAGTTCTTC. It codes for CASSQASWGGTSYNEQFF.

This chain uses TRBV15 with TRBJ1-2; D ambiguous. The V gene lost 0 bases and the J gene lost 4 bases, with 15 bases spanning the gap. There are 16 residues in the CDR3. Germline V CDR1 and CDR2: LNHNV, YYDKDF (reference sequence). CDR3: CATSRDPRHVPYGYTF. The DNA for the CDR3 is TGTGCCACCAGCAGAGATCCCCGACACGTACCCTATGGCTACACCTTC.

This chain joins TRBV28 and TRBJ1-1, with no clear D. V shed 6 bases and J shed 6 bases, with 11 bases lying between them. The CDR3 extends over 12 amino acids. Per the germline V gene, CDR1 is MDHEN and CDR2 is SYDVKM. CDR3 nucleotide sequence: TGTGCCAGCAGCAAACCGCCCTCTGAAGCTTTCTTT. The encoded protein is CASSKPPSEAFF.

The chain has TRBV15 and TRBJ2-1; TRBD2 might be the D (5 bases). Germline CDR1 LNHNV, CDR2 YYDKDF (reference sequence). The CDR3 extends over 16 amino acids. V was shortened by 1 base and J by 7 bases, with 17 bases between the two germline ends. CDR3 nucleotides: TGTGCCACCAGCAGAGTCCTAGCCGTAGGCCTTAATGAGCAGTTCTTC. As protein: CATSRVLAVGLNEQFF. Combining the CDR3 with reference TRBV15 and TRBJ2-1 gives the whole variable domain DAMVIQNPRYQVTQFGKPVTLSCSQTLNHNVMYWYQQKSSQAPKLLFHYYDKDFNNEADTPDNFQSRRPNTSFCFLDIRSPGLGDTAMYLCATSRVLAVGLNEQFFGPGTRLTVL.

The V gene is TRBV18, the J gene TRBJ1-1, with D possibly matching TRBD1 (6 bases). Trimming removed 2 bases from V and 0 bases from J, with 10 bases in between. The CDR3 runs to 15 residues. CDR1 KGHSH and CDR2 LQKENI come from the germline V gene. The CDR3 nucleotides read TGTGCCAGCTCACCAGTGGACAGCCTGAACACTGAAGCTTTCTTT. Encoded protein: CASSPVDSLNTEAFF. Looking up the rest from reference TRBV18 and TRBJ1-1 gives the full variable domain: NAGVMQNPRHLVRRRGQEARLRCSPMKGHSHVYWYRQLPEEGLKFMVYLQKENIIDESGMPKERFSAEFPKEGPSILRIQQVVRGDSAAYFCASSPVDSLNTEAFFGQGTRLTVV.

The rearrangement uses TRBV2 and TRBJ1-5, with a weak D call TRBD1 (5 bases). Germline V CDR1 and CDR2: SNHLY, FYNNEI. The CDR3 totals 13 residues. Trimming stripped 10 bases from V and 5 bases from J, with 15 bases between. The CDR3 DNA follows: TGTGCCACCAGACAGAGTAGGGATCAGCCCCAGCATTTT. Translated: CATRQSRDQPQHF.

This clone is a singleton in its sample. The chain carries TRBV24-1 and TRBJ2-2; D unclear. There are 16 residues in the CDR3. Trimming pared 5 bases from V and 1 base from J, leaving 13 bases between. Germline V gene sequence: CDR1 KGHDR, CDR2 SFDVKD. CDR3 bases: TGTGCCACCAGTGGAAGAAGAGGCAAGAACACCGGGGAGCTGTTTTTT. It yields the protein CATSGRRGKNTGELFF.

This rearrangement joins TRBV19 to TRBJ2-6, with TRBD1 as a possible D gene (5 bases). The CDR3 covers 15 residues. From germline, CDR1 is LNHDA and CDR2 SQIVND (reference sequence). V was shortened by 4 bases and J by 2 bases, with 9 bases between the two germline ends. In nucleotides, the CDR3 is TGTGCCAGTAGTAAACAGGTCCCTGGGGCCAACGTCCTGACTTTC. It is translated as CASSKQVPGANVLTF.

The DNA of the CDR3 is TGTGCCAGCAGTGCATGGGGGAACACTGAAGCTTTCTTT. It yields the protein CASSAWGNTEAFF. This chain links TRBV2 with TRBJ1-1; no firm D call. The CDR3 spans 13 residues. Germline CDR1 is SNHLY and CDR2 is FYNNEI. Trimming left V 4 bases short and J 1 base short, with 7 bases between.

The V call is TRBV5-1, the J call TRBJ2-3; possibly TRBD1 for D (6 bases). CDR3 length: 16 amino acids. In germline, CDR1 is SGHRS, CDR2 YFSETQ. V was trimmed by 4 bases and J by 6 bases, leaving 21 bases between them. The CDR3 is CASSGRTDPLEDTQYF. As DNA, the CDR3 is TGCGCCAGCAGCGGGCGGACAGATCCTTTGGAGGATACGCAGTATTTT.

This sequence joins TRBV10-1 and TRBJ2-3; D not certain. Per the germline V gene, CDR1 is WNHNN and CDR2 is SYGVQD (reference sequence). Between the trimmed V and J ends, which lost 2 bases and 0 bases, there was a span of 6 bases. CDR3 length equals 14 residues. For the CDR3, the DNA is TGCGCCAGCAGTGAGGGGTTTAGCACAGATACGCAGTATTTT. Its protein product is CASSEGFSTDTQYF.

This clone has a single count. The chain combines TRBV2 with TRBJ2-1; 8 bases fit TRBD2. The CDR3 has 16 amino acids. The junction had 19 bases not matched to a gene; V was cut back by 5 bases and J by 13 bases. Looked up from germline, CDR1 is SNHLY and CDR2 is FYNNEI. CDR3 coding DNA: TGTGCCAGCAGTCCCCGCCCGGGACTAGTGCACCCCCCCCAGTTCTTC. Protein: CASSPRPGLVHPPQFF. The full variable domain, with the rest looked up from reference TRBV2 and TRBJ2-1, is EPEVTQTPSHQVTQMGQEVILRCVPISNHLYFYWYRQILGQKVEFLVSFYNNEISEKSEIFDDQFSVERPDGSNFTLKIRSTKLEDSAMYFCASSPRPGLVHPPQFFGPGTRLTVL.

On this clone itself: This same CDR3 is encoded by further DNA sequences in the sample. This rearrangement joins TRBV5-4 to TRBJ1-1; 7 bases are a match to TRBD1. J lost 0 bases, V lost 4 bases, and 6 bases had no gene match. Germline V gene data show CDR1 as SGHNT and CDR2 as YYREEE (reference sequence). This CDR3 has 15 residues. This CDR3 is CASSLPGQLNTEAFF. CDR3 coding DNA: TGTGCCAGCAGCCTCCCGGGACAGTTGAACACTGAAGCTTTCTTT. The entire variable domain, with the rest obtained from reference TRBV5-4 and TRBJ1-1, is as follows: ETGVTQSPTHLIKTRGQQVTLRCSSQSGHNTVSWYQQALGQGPQFIFQYYREEENGRGNFPPRFSGLQFPNYSSELNVNALELDDSALYLCASSLPGQLNTEAFFGQGTRLTVV.

V gene TRBV11-2 combines with J gene TRBJ2-1, with 8 bases identical to TRBD2. This CDR3 has 15 residues. J gave up 5 bases and V 4 bases, and 7 bases lay outside the gene matches. Germline V gene data show CDR1 as SGHAT and CDR2 as FQNNGV. This CDR3 reads CASSSQRGTNNEQFF. The CDR3 region has the DNA TGTGCCAGCAGCTCCCAGCGGGGGACCAACAATGAGCAGTTCTTC.